This TCR beta chain was recovered during a study of regulatory T cells in long-lasting Graves disease. This clonotype was seen ten or more times. Time point denoted: newly diagnosed GD, antithyroid drugs for less than 3 months. Extracted PBMC RNA gave rise to the TCR library. Through Arm-PCR of CDR3 regions and iRepertoire HTBI primers, TCR beta libraries were built. TCRdb re-called the multiplex PCR reads through MiXCR, storing one row per CDR3 protein. The table includes about 400,000 distinct CDR3 sequences, approximately 15% detected once. This CDR3 contains 14 residues. V shed 8 bases, J shed 6 bases, and the junction held 12 bases outside the gene matches. The same sample was also studied in work on T cells in Graves' hyperthyroidism and ophthalmopathy.

This clonotype was obtained from a woman in her thirties or forties with Graves disease. The gene calls are TRBV12-3 or TRBV12-4 and TRBJ1-2; 7 bases are shared with TRBD1. The input for sequencing was peripheral blood mononuclear cells (PBMCs), taken at new diagnosis, from a patient treated with antithyroid drugs. This CDR3 is CASVPQGGYHGYTF. CDR3 coding DNA: TGTGCCAGCGTTCCCCAGGGGGGATATCATGGCTACACCTTC.